This paragraph reports one T cell receptor beta chain. CDR1 ENHRY and CDR2 SYGVKD come from the germline V gene. This CDR3 is 18 amino acids long. The V and J ends lost 6 bases and 5 bases respectively, with 28 bases between them. The sample is drawn from a study of blood T cell repertoires in COVID-19. For the study at large: COVID-19 samples collected from the United States, Italy and Spain covered acute and convalescent phases.

Seattle participants joined during active infection and were tracked over time. Sequencing used immunoSEQ multiplex PCR; TCRdb keeps in-frame clones, though not all of them. The top ten hold 7.1% of the sample, which has under 450,000 clones, 65% to 90% seen once. Specimen: peripheral blood. The chain couples TRBV10-3 to TRBJ1-1; maybe TRBD1 (5 bases). The receptor's source is a woman aged 60-70 years with COVID-19, enrolled during active disease. The CDR3 sequence: CAIRPWGGKRTRETEAFF. Written as DNA, the CDR3 is TGTGCCATCAGGCCATGGGGGGGGAAAAGGACGCGTGAGACTGAAGCTTTCTTT.